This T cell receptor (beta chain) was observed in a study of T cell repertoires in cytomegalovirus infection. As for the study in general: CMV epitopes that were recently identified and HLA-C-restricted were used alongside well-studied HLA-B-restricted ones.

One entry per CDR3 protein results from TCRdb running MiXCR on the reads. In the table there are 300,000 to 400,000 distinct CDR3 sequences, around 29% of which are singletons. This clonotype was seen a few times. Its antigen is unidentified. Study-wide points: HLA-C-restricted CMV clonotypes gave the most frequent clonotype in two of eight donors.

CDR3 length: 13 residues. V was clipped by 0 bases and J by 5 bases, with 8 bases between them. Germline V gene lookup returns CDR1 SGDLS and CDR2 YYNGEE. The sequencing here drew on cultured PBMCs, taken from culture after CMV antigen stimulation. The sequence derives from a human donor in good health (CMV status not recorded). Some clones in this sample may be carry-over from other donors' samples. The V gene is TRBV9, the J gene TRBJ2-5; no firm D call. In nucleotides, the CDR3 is TGTGCCAGCAGCGTAGGCGCCTGGGAGACCCAGTACTTC. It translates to CASSVGAWETQYF. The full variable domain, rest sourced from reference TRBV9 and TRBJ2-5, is DSGVTQTPKHLITATGQRVTLRCSPRSGDLSVYWYQQSLDQGLQFLIQYYNGEERAKGNILERFSAQQFPDLHSELNLSSLELGDSALYFCASSVGAWETQYFGPGTRLLVL.